A selection of T cell receptor beta chains follows, all from one sample in a study of identical twins. A single record per CDR3 protein comes from TCRdb applying MiXCR to the 5' RACE reads. The sample lists roughly 230,000 distinct CDR3 sequences; about 8.5% were seen once. The sample was also linked to a second study, of yellow fever vaccine responses in identical twins.

The source material was CD8+ T cells sorted from blood. The receptors stem from a young woman in good health. The CDR3 runs from the conserved cysteine through the conserved F or W. Each record gives: D gene, clone size, V gene, J gene, CDR3 DNA, CDR3 protein. A D gene is named only where the DNA matches it firmly. Only part of the rows carry a size: once, few, many, or a class if the clone is expanded.

TRBD2,few,TRBV20-1,TRBJ2-3,TGCAGTGCTATTGGACTAGCGGGAAGCACAGATACGCAGTATTTT,CSAIGLAGSTDTQYF
.,many,TRBV9,TRBJ2-1,TGTGCCAGCAGCGCAAGACTAGTGTCAAGTAACAATGAGCAGTTCTTC,CASSARLVSSNNEQFF
.,.,TRBV12-5,TRBJ2-3,TGTGCTAGTGGTCCGGAAAGCGGAGGCACAGATACGCAGTATTTT,CASGPESGGTDTQYF
TRBD1,few,TRBV24-1,TRBJ2-5,TGTGCCACCAGTGACTCCATTTCCGGGACAGGAGAGACCCAGTACTTC,CATSDSISGTGETQYF
TRBD1,few,TRBV20-1,TRBJ2-7,TGCAGTGCTAGAGGAACAATGGGACAGAACTCCTACGAGCAGTACTTC,CSARGTMGQNSYEQYF
TRBD1,few,TRBV6-2/TRBV6-3,TRBJ2-1,TGTGCCAGCAGTCGTAAGCCGGGACAGGGGGCCTGGGGTTACAATGAGCAGTTCTTC,CASSRKPGQGAWGYNEQFF
.,many,TRBV4-1,TRBJ2-7,TGCGCCAGCAGCCAGGGTTTCGGGGAGCAGTACTTC,CASSQGFGEQYF
.,few,TRBV4-1,TRBJ2-5,TGCGCCAGCAGCCAAGAAGGCAGAACAAAAGAGACCCAGTACTTC,CASSQEGRTKETQYF
.,many,TRBV6-4,TRBJ2-1,TGTGCCAGCAGTGACTCTGGGCAAGGGGGGAATGAGCAGTTCTTC,CASSDSGQGGNEQFF
.,few,TRBV20-1,TRBJ1-2,TGCAGTGCTAGTGACGAAGGAGGGGTGTATGGCTACACCTTC,CSASDEGGVYGYTF
.,many,TRBV6-6,TRBJ2-1,TGTGCCAGCAGTTACTCGAGAGATGAGCAGTTCTTC,CASSYSRDEQFF
TRBD1,.,TRBV7-9,TRBJ2-7,TGTGCCAGCAGCTCTTTAGACAGGGTAGGCTACGAGCAGTACTTC,CASSSLDRVGYEQYF
TRBD1,few,TRBV7-9,TRBJ2-7,TGTGCCACCGGGACAGGGAGCTCCTACGAGCAGTACTTC,CATGTGSSYEQYF
.,many,TRBV12-3/TRBV12-4,TRBJ2-7,TGTGCCAGCAGTTTTTCAGGGAAGTACGAGCAGTACTTC,CASSFSGKYEQYF
TRBD1,.,TRBV4-3,TRBJ2-7,TGCGCCAGCAGCCAAGATAGGGGACAGGGAGGCGAGCAGTACTTC,CASSQDRGQGGEQYF
.,.,TRBV2,TRBJ2-2,TGTGCCAGCAGTGAGATGGGGGGAGATGCCGGGGAGCTGTTTTTT,CASSEMGGDAGELFF
.,.,TRBV15,TRBJ2-1,TGTGCCACCAGCAGAGAGGGAAGGTACAATGAGCAGTTCTTC,CATSREGRYNEQFF
.,.,TRBV24-1,TRBJ2-5,TGTGCCACCAGTGATTGGGACGGCCAAGAGACCCAGTACTTC,CATSDWDGQETQYF
.,.,TRBV7-8,TRBJ2-1,TGTGCCAGCAGCTTACTCCCGACGGTCCCGTCCCACAATGAGCAGTTCTTC,CASSLLPTVPSHNEQFF
TRBD1,few,TRBV6-6,TRBJ1-1,TGTGCCAGCAGTTTGGGGACAGGGGATGAAGCTTTCTTT,CASSLGTGDEAFF
.,many,TRBV10-2,TRBJ2-3,TGCGCCAGCAGCTTACGCACAGATACGCAGTATTTT,CASSLRTDTQYF
.,few,TRBV6-2/TRBV6-3,TRBJ2-4,TGTGCCAGCAGTTACTTGAGCGGTCCGAGCAAAAACATTCAGTACTTC,CASSYLSGPSKNIQYF
.,few,TRBV7-9,TRBJ2-7,TGTGCCAGCAGCCCCCGCGGGGCAGGGAGCTCCTACGAGCAGTACTTC,CASSPRGAGSSYEQYF
TRBD2,many,TRBV12-3/TRBV12-4,TRBJ2-3,TGTGCCAGCAGTCCTAGCGGGGGGGTCTCTAGCACAGATACGCAGTATTTT,CASSPSGGVSSTDTQYF
.,.,TRBV9,TRBJ2-7,TGTGCCAGCAGCCCGGGCGTGGGCCGCGAGCAGTACTTC,CASSPGVGREQYF
.,.,TRBV5-1,TRBJ1-2,TGCGCCAGTGGGTGGGAGAACTATGGCTACACCTTC,CASGWENYGYTF
.,many,TRBV20-1,TRBJ2-7,TGCAGTGCTAGAGTTATACCCGGGGCCGAGACTCACGAGCAGTACTTC,CSARVIPGAETHEQYF
TRBD2,.,TRBV15,TRBJ2-7,TGTGCCACCAGCAGAGATCTAACTAGCGGGACGTCCTACGAGCAGTACTTC,CATSRDLTSGTSYEQYF
.,few,TRBV20-1,TRBJ2-7,TGCAGTGCTATCCCAACCTGGGTTTACGAGCAGTACTTC,CSAIPTWVYEQYF
.,few,TRBV9,TRBJ2-7,TGTGCCAGCAGCGGCCTTACGGACGAGCAGTACTTC,CASSGLTDEQYF
.,.,TRBV10-3,TRBJ2-3,TGTGCCATCAGTCTCCCAAACACAGATACGCAGTATTTT,CAISLPNTDTQYF
.,many,TRBV10-3,TRBJ2-7,TGTGCCATCAGTGCTTTTGGGGACATAATCTACGAGCAGTACTTC,CAISAFGDIIYEQYF
.,many,TRBV5-6,TRBJ2-1,TGTGCCAGCAGCTTGGGTTTAGGGGACGAGCAGTTCTTC,CASSLGLGDEQFF
TRBD2,many,TRBV6-1,TRBJ2-2,TGTGCCAGCAGCCCTAGCGGTACCGGGGAGCTGTTTTTT,CASSPSGTGELFF
TRBD2,many,TRBV24-1,TRBJ2-1,TGTGCCACCAGTGAACCGGGACTAGCCCACAATGAGCAGTTCTTC,CATSEPGLAHNEQFF
.,many,TRBV12-3/TRBV12-4,TRBJ2-1,TGTGCCACTTCGGGGGGCACGAACAATGAGCAGTTCTTC,CATSGGTNNEQFF
.,.,TRBV2,TRBJ2-7,TGTGCCAGCAGCAAGGGGCCGAGCGAGCAGTACTTC,CASSKGPSEQYF
TRBD1,.,TRBV12-5,TRBJ2-1,TGTGCTAGTGCCTTGGAACAGGGGGCCTACAATGAGCAGTTCTTC,CASALEQGAYNEQFF
.,.,TRBV30,TRBJ2-2,TGTGCCTGGAGTGTACGGACCGGGGAGCTGTTTTTT,CAWSVRTGELFF
TRBD1,many,TRBV10-3,TRBJ2-2,TGTGCCATTTTACAGGGGCGAACCGGGGAGCTGTTTTTT,CAILQGRTGELFF
TRBD2,.,TRBV20-1,TRBJ2-5,TGCAGTGCTAGAGAACGACTAGCGGGGATACACCAAGAGACCCAGTACTTC,CSARERLAGIHQETQYF
.,.,TRBV7-9,TRBJ2-7,TGTGCCAGCAGCCCCAATACAGGGTTCCTCTCCTACGAGCAGTACTTC,CASSPNTGFLSYEQYF
TRBD2,many,TRBV3-1,TRBJ2-5,TGTGCCAGCAGCCAAGTCCTCCGAGCGGGGCTCCAAGAGACCCAGTACTTC,CASSQVLRAGLQETQYF
.,.,TRBV4-3,TRBJ1-1,TGCGCCAGCAGCCAAGATATTACGGTGGGGAACACTGAAGCTTTCTTT,CASSQDITVGNTEAFF
TRBD1,many,TRBV7-9,TRBJ1-2,TGTGCCAGCAGCCCCCCCCGGACAGGGGACTATGGCTACACCTTC,CASSPPRTGDYGYTF
.,.,TRBV6-2/TRBV6-3,TRBJ2-5,TGTGCCAGCAGCCCCCAGGGGTTGGAGACCCAGTACTTC,CASSPQGLETQYF
.,.,TRBV6-5,TRBJ2-1,TGTGCCAGCAGTTCCGCCAATGAGCAGTTCTTC,CASSSANEQFF
.,few,TRBV28,TRBJ2-3,TGTGCCAGCACCCACTATCGCGGGCGCACAGATACGCAGTATTTT,CASTHYRGRTDTQYF
TRBD2,.,TRBV4-3,TRBJ2-7,TGCGCCAGCAGCCAAGCTAGCGGTTCTTTCGAGCAGTACTTC,CASSQASGSFEQYF
TRBD1,.,TRBV5-5,TRBJ2-7,TGTGCCAGCAGGTCCGGGACAGGGGGCGCCGATCAGTACTTC,CASRSGTGGADQYF
.,.,TRBV28,TRBJ2-3,TGTGCCATCCCGACTGGACGGCGCGGCACAGATACGCAGTATTTT,CAIPTGRRGTDTQYF
TRBD1,many,TRBV6-4,TRBJ1-2,TGTGCCAGCAGTGACGGACAGGGTGGATATGGCTACACCTTC,CASSDGQGGYGYTF
.,few,TRBV9,TRBJ2-2,TGTGCCAGCAGCGTCGGCAGCAAGAACACCGGGGAGCTGTTTTTT,CASSVGSKNTGELFF
.,many,TRBV9,TRBJ2-7,TGTGCCAGCAGCGTAGGGTCCGGAGGGGAGCAGTACTTC,CASSVGSGGEQYF
TRBD1,.,TRBV7-9,TRBJ2-7,TGTGCCAGCAGTTATTCTCTGGGACAGGGGGATTACGAGCAGTACTTC,CASSYSLGQGDYEQYF